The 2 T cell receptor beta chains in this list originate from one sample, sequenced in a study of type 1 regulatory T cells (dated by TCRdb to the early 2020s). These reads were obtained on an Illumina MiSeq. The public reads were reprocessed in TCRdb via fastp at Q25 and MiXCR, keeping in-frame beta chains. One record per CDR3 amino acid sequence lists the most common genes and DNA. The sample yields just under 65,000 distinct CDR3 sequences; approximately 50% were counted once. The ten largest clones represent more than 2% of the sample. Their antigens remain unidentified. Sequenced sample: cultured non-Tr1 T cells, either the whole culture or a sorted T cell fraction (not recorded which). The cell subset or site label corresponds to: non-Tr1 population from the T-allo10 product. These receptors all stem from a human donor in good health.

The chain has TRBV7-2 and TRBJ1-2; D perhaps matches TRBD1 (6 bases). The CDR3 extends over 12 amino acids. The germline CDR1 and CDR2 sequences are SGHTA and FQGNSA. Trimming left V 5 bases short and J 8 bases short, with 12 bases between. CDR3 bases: TGTGCCAGCAGCCGTGACAGGTACGGCTACACCTTC. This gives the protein CASSRDRYGYTF.

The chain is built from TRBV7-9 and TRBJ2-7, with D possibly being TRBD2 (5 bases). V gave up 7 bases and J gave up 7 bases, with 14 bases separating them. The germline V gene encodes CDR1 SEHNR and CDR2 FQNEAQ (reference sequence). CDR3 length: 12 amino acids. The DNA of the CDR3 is TGTGCCAGCACCATCGGCGGCGGGGAGCAGTACTTC. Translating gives CASTIGGGEQYF.